A selection of T cell receptor beta chains follows, all from one sample in a study of OX40 agonist ivuxolimab in advanced cancers. Assay used: immunoSEQ multiplex PCR; TCRdb lists only in-frame clones, some missing. The data show approximately 22,000 clones, about 83% seen once. This specimen consisted of CD4+ or CD8+ T cells sorted from blood, obtained in a trial of the OX40 agonist ivuxolimab. Every receptor here comes from an adult with an advanced solid tumor such as melanoma, head and neck, liver or kidney cancer. Both conserved end residues are part of each CDR3. The D gene is left open where the match is weak. Size tells how often a clone was seen (once, few, many) or the class of an expanded clone, and some rows leave it out.

CDR3 protein	CDR3 DNA	D gene	V gene	J gene	clone size
CSVVPQIEAFF	TGCAGCGTTGTTCCCCAGATTGAAGCTTTCTTT	.	TRBV29-1	TRBJ1-1	few
CASSRSFLPVPGEQYF	TGCGCCAGCAGCCGATCTTTCCTCCCTGTACCTGGGGAGCAGTACTTC	.	TRBV4-1	TRBJ2-7	.
CASSLGGDPRETQYF	TGTGCCAGCAGCTTAGGGGGGGATCCACGGGAGACCCAGTACTTC	.	TRBV5-6	TRBJ2-5	.
CAISVINKTDTQYF	TGTGCCATCAGTGTGATAAACAAAACAGATACGCAGTATTTT	.	TRBV10-3	TRBJ2-3	.
CASSQGDRGSSTGELFF	TGTGCCAGCAGCCAAGGGGACAGGGGCTCTAGCACCGGGGAGCTGTTTTTT	TRBD1	TRBV14	TRBJ2-2	.
CASSEAGLAGEGAQETQYF	TGTGCCAGCAGTGAAGCGGGACTAGCGGGAGAGGGAGCCCAAGAGACCCAGTACTTC	TRBD2	TRBV2	TRBJ2-5	once
CASSPSTPGGITDTQYF	TGCGCCAGCAGCCCCTCAACCCCGGGAGGAATCACAGATACGCAGTATTTT	TRBD2	TRBV5-1	TRBJ2-3	.
CAWSAREQDHQPQHF	TGTGCCTGGAGTGCAAGAGAGCAGGATCATCAGCCCCAGCATTTT	.	TRBV30	TRBJ1-5	once
CASSEGTTWNEQFF	TGTGCCAGTTCCGAAGGGACAACCTGGAATGAGCAGTTCTTC	.	TRBV19	TRBJ2-1	.
CASSQELDYYTDTQYF	TGCGCCAGCAGCCAAGAACTTGACTATTACACAGATACGCAGTATTTT	.	TRBV4-1	TRBJ2-3	.
CASSGWLAGGLQETQYF	TGTGCCAGCAGTGGGTGGCTAGCGGGGGGCCTTCAAGAGACCCAGTACTTC	TRBD2	TRBV2	TRBJ2-5	.
CARSLCPANVCGATRRDRWETQYF	TGTGCCAGAAGCTTGTGCCCTGCAAATGTGTGCGGGGCAACTCGTCGGGACAGGTGGGAGACCCAGTACTTC	TRBD1	TRBV5-3	TRBJ2-5	.
CASSEWGANEKLFF	TGTGCCAGCAGTGAATGGGGAGCTAATGAAAAACTGTTTTTT	.	TRBV25-1	TRBJ1-4	.
CASSLGRVVRGGNQPQHF	TGTGCCAGCAGCTTAGGAAGGGTCGTCCGGGGTGGCAATCAGCCCCAGCATTTT	.	TRBV7-8	TRBJ1-5	.
CASTPWDRGNQPQHF	TGTGCCAGCACCCCCTGGGACAGGGGGAATCAGCCCCAGCATTTT	TRBD1	TRBV11-2	TRBJ1-5	.
CASSFLGPSYEQYF	TGTGCCAGCAGTTTTCTAGGGCCCTCCTACGAGCAGTACTTC	.	TRBV28	TRBJ2-7	.
CASSTGNTEAFF	TGTGCCAGCAGTACGGGGAACACTGAAGCTTTCTTT	.	TRBV13	TRBJ1-1	.
CASSTSGSAGNEQFF	TGTGCCAGCAGCACCAGCGGAAGTGCGGGGAATGAGCAGTTCTTC	.	TRBV6-5	TRBJ2-1	.
CASSQEPTGGAYEQYF	TGCGCCAGCAGCCAAGAACCGACAGGAGGGGCCTACGAGCAGTACTTC	.	TRBV4-1	TRBJ2-7	.
CASSYSEHTEAFF	TGTGCCAGCAGTTACTCAGAGCACACTGAAGCTTTCTTT	.	TRBV6-5	TRBJ1-1	.
CASSLNQGRTLNTEAFF	TGTGCCAGCAGCCTTAACCAAGGACGGACCTTGAACACTGAAGCTTTCTTT	.	TRBV5-4	TRBJ1-1	.
CASSPNRGETQYF	TGTGCCAGCAGTCCCAACAGGGGCGAGACCCAGTACTTC	TRBD1	TRBV27	TRBJ2-5	.
CASSESQGSSYNEQFF	TGCGCCAGCAGTGAGTCCCAGGGGAGCTCCTACAATGAGCAGTTCTTC	.	TRBV10-1	TRBJ2-1	.
CASSLGGLEQYF	TGTGCCAGCAGCTTAGGAGGGCTCGAGCAGTACTTC	.	TRBV11-2	TRBJ2-7	.
CASSLDPTSGGSYNEQFF	TGTGCCAGCAGCTTAGATCCCACTAGCGGGGGGTCCTACAATGAGCAGTTCTTC	TRBD2	TRBV7-8	TRBJ2-1	few
CASSLGLAGEYEQYF	TGTGCCAGCAGTTTAGGGCTAGCGGGAGAGTACGAGCAGTACTTC	TRBD2	TRBV28	TRBJ2-7	few
CASSQDRELNTGELFF	TGTGCCAGCAGCCAGGACAGGGAACTTAACACCGGGGAGCTGTTTTTT	TRBD1	TRBV11-3	TRBJ2-2	.
CASRTNGPYEQYF	TGTGCCAGCAGGACGAATGGGCCGTACGAGCAGTACTTC	.	TRBV28	TRBJ2-7	.
CASSAQGGAWTEAFF	TGTGCCAGTAGCGCCCAGGGGGGGGCGTGGACTGAAGCTTTCTTT	TRBD1	TRBV19	TRBJ1-1	.
CASSHDRNNEQFF	TGCGCCAGCAGCCACGACAGGAACAATGAGCAGTTCTTC	.	TRBV5-1	TRBJ2-1	.
CASSPGLAGALSSGANVLTF	TGTGCCAGCAGCCCAGGACTAGCGGGGGCTTTAAGCTCTGGGGCCAACGTCCTGACTTTC	TRBD2	TRBV9	TRBJ2-6	.
CASSLLDFPAGGKNEQFF	TGCGCCAGCAGCCTCCTTGACTTCCCAGCGGGAGGTAAAAATGAGCAGTTCTTC	TRBD2	TRBV4-1	TRBJ2-1	.